A single TCR beta chain is shown here with its context. Antigen: not known. The CDR3 loop spans 15 amino acids. Germline assignment: CDR1 SGHDT and CDR2 YYEEEE. The V gene end was trimmed by 6 bases and the J gene end by 4 bases; junction bases not matched to a gene: 10. These data come from a study of cytomegalovirus exposure and HLA in healthy donors. General study points: Approximately 160 TCR beta chains were listed as cytomegalovirus-associated.

A multiplex PCR was run with 60 Vbeta primers and 13 Jbeta primers. TCRdb keeps only in-frame clones here, not all; method: immunoSEQ multiplex PCR. The sample consists of around 150,000 clones, around 77% of them appearing once. The rearrangement joins TRBV5-6 to TRBJ2-5; 9 positions match TRBD2. The source material was PBMCs. The TCR was taken from a woman aged 45 to 65 in good health and CMV-seronegative. The CDR3 DNA follows: TGTGCCAGCATGCGAGCGGGGGGAATTAGAGAGACCCAGTACTTC. Translation gives CASMRAGGIRETQYF.